This T cell receptor (beta chain) appears in the sequencing data of a study of control samples from healthy donors and cancer patients. Produced via immunoSEQ multiplex PCR; TCRdb's table is partial and in-frame only. Among about 120,000 clones listed, 85% to 90% were seen once. V lost 9 bases, J lost 8 bases, and 17 bases lay in between. Germline lookup yields CDR1 SNHLY and CDR2 FYNNEI. This CDR3 is built from 13 residues. The TCR was taken from a woman aged 70 to 79 in good health. V and J are TRBV2 and TRBJ2-1, with D possibly matching TRBD2 (5 bases). Sample: blood. CDR3 loop: CASRRAAEHEQFF. The CDR3 nucleotides are TGTGCCAGTAGACGAGCGGCGGAGCATGAGCAGTTCTTC.